One sample yielded the 8 T cell receptor beta chains listed below, sequenced in a study of CD8+CD57+ T cells in acquired aplastic anemia. Genomic DNA was employed as the template in profiling TCR beta VDJ and CDR3. TCRdb independently ran MiXCR on the reads; one entry per CDR3 protein. The sample has approximately 220,000 distinct CDR3 sequences, about half seen once. The sequenced patients had an expansion of CD8+CD57+ cells seen by flow cytometry. The sequenced sample was sorted CD4+, CD8+, or CD8+CD57+ T cells (not recorded which) from PBMCs. The receptor set was obtained from a human donor with aplastic anemia.

The V and J genes are TRBV30 and TRBJ1-2, with D possibly matching TRBD1 (6 bases). Germline V gene lookup returns CDR1 GTSNPN and CDR2 SVGIG (reference sequence). There are 11 residues in the CDR3. The ends were cut back, 4 bases at V and 8 bases at J, with 11 bases in the middle. For the CDR3, the DNA is TGTGCCTGGAAAGGGGGGGGAGGCTACACCTTC. Protein product: CAWKGGGGYTF.

The count of this clonotype is one. This rearrangement joins TRBV7-8 to TRBJ2-2; D possibly corresponds to TRBD1 (6 bases). The V and J ends lost 8 bases and 3 bases respectively, with 13 bases between them. Germline V gives CDR1 SGHVS, CDR2 FQNEAQ. This CDR3 is 14 amino acids long. This chain's CDR3 is CASGSGADTGELFF. DNA of the CDR3: TGTGCCAGCGGTTCAGGGGCGGACACCGGGGAGCTGTTTTTT.

The chain couples TRBV7-2 to TRBJ1-1, with a possible D match to TRBD1 (5 bases). The CDR3 length is 14 residues. Germline assignment: CDR1 SGHTA and CDR2 FQGNSA. The V end was cut by 7 bases, the J end by 10 bases, with 22 bases between. The CDR3 loop is CASNLGTAPSGAFF. The CDR3 DNA reads TGTGCCAGCAACTTGGGGACGGCACCCTCGGGAGCTTTCTTT.

This chain connects TRBV29-1 to TRBJ1-5; D call uncertain. Trimming left V 4 bases short and J 4 bases short, with 11 bases between. This CDR3 region has 13 residues. Germline assignment: CDR1 SQVTM and CDR2 ANQGSEA. In DNA, the CDR3 is TGCAGCGTTGGAGAGGGCTTAAATCAGCCCCAGCATTTT. This sequence encodes CSVGEGLNQPQHF.

The rearrangement joins TRBV10-2 to TRBJ1-3; 7 bases match TRBD1. CDR3 length: 16 residues. With V trimmed by 4 bases and J by 0 bases, 6 bases remained unmatched. The V gene's germline CDR1 is WSHSY and CDR2 SAAADI. The CDR3 nucleotides read TGCGCCAGCAGTGGGGGACAGACGATCTCTGGAAACACCATATATTTT. This gives the protein CASSGGQTISGNTIYF.

The rearrangement uses TRBV9 and TRBJ1-6, with 7 bases matching TRBD1. Germline lookup yields CDR1 SGDLS and CDR2 YYNGEE. The length of the CDR3 is 15 residues. The trim removed 7 bases at V and 7 bases at J, leaving 11 bases unmatched. CDR3 sequence: CASSRTGGLNSPLHF. CDR3 DNA: TGTGCCAGCTCCCGGACAGGCGGTCTCAATTCACCCCTCCACTTT.

With regard to this clonotype: This may be a read error, as it is one base from a much larger clone. As the CDR3 is not closed by the conserved phenylalanine or tryptophan, this likely results from a read error. The chain recombines TRBV7-9 with TRBJ1-2, with 7 bases lining up with TRBD1. V lost 8 bases to trimming and J lost 6 bases; unmatched junction nucleotides: 12. CDR1 SEHNR and CDR2 FQNEAQ come from the germline V gene (reference sequence). This CDR3 contains 14 residues. CDR3 region: CASSPPEGANGYTL. The CDR3 nucleotides are TGTGCCAGCTCGCCTCCCGAGGGGGCAAATGGCTACACCCTC.

Remarks on this clonotype: A much larger clone is a single base away; this may be a read error. The rearrangement joins TRBV5-1 to TRBJ1-2; the match to TRBD1 covers 7 bases. The germline CDR1 and CDR2 sequences are SGHRS and YFSETQ. The CDR3 is 15 amino acids. J gave up 12 bases and V 4 bases, and 18 bases lay outside the gene matches. The CDR3 here is CASSPGQTTMVGHTF. As DNA, the CDR3 is TGCGCCAGCAGCCCGGGACAGACCACTATGGTCGGCCACACCTTC.